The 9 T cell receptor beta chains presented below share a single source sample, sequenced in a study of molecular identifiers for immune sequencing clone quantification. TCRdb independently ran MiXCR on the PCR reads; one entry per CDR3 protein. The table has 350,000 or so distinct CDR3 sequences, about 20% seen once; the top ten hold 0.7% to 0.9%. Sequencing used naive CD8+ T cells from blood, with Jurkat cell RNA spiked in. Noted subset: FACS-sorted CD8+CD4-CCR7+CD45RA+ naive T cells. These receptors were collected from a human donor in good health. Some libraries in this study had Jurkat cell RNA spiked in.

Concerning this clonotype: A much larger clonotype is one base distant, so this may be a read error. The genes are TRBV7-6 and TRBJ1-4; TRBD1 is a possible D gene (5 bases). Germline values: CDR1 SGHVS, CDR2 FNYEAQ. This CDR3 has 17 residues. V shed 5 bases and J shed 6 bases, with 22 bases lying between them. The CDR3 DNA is TGTGCCAGCAGCCCCCAGACAGCTACTACCAGAGATGAAAAACTGTTTTTT. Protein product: CASSPQTATTRDEKLFF.

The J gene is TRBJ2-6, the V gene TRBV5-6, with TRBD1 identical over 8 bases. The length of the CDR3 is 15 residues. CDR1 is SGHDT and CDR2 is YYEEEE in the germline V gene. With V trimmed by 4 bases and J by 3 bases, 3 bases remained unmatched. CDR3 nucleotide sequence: TGTGCCAGCAGCCAGGGGGCTAATGGGGCCAACGTCCTGACTTTC. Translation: CASSQGANGANVLTF.

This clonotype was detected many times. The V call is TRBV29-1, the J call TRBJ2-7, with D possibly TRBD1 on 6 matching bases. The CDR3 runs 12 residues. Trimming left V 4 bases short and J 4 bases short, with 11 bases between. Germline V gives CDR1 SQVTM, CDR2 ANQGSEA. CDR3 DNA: TGCAGCGTTGGCAGGGGTAGGTACGAGCAGTACTTC. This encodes CSVGRGRYEQYF.

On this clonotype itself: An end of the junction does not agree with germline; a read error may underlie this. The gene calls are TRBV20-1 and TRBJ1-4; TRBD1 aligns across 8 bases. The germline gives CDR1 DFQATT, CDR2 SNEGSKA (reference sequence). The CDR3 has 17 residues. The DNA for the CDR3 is TGCAGTGCTAGAGATCTATTTGCAGGGGGCCTAAATGAAAAACTGGTTTTT. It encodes CSARDLFAGGLNEKLVF.

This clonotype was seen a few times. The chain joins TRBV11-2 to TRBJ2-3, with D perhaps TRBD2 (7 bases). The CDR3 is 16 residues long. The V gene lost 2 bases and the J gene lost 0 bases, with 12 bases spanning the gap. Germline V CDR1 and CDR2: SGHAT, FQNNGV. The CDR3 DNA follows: TGTGCCAGCAGCTTATTTGGGGGGGCTAGCACAGATACGCAGTATTTT. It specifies CASSLFGGASTDTQYF.

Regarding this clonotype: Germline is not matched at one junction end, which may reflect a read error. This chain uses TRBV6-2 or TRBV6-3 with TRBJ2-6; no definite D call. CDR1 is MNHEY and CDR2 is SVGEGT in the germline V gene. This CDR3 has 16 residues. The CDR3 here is CTSSYPVLSGANVLTF. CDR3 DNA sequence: TGTACCAGCAGTTACCCCGTATTGTCTGGGGCCAACGTCCTGACTTTC.

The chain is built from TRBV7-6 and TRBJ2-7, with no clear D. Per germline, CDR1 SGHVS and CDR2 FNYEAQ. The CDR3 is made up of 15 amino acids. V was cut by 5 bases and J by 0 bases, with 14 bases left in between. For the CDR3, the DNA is TGTGCCAGCAGCCCCGAAGGGATCCACTCCTACGAGCAGTACTTC. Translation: CASSPEGIHSYEQYF.

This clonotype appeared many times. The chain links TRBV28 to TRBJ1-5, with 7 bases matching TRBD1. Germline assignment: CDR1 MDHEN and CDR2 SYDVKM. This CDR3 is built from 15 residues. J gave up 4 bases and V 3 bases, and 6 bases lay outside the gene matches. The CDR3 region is CASSLAGGVNQPQHF. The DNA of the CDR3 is TGTGCCAGCAGTTTGGCAGGGGGGGTAAATCAGCCCCAGCATTTT.

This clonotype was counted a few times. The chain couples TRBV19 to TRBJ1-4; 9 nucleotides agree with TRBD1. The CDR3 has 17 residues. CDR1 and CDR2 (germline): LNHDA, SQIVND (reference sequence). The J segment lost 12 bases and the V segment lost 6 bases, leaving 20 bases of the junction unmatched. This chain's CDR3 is CASSPFPGQGRPGELFF. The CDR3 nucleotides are TGTGCCAGTAGCCCTTTCCCCGGACAGGGGCGACCCGGGGAACTGTTTTTT. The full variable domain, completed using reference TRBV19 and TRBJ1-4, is DGGITQSPKYLFRKEGQNVTLSCEQNLNHDAMYWYRQDPGQGLRLIYYSQIVNDFQKGDIAEGYSVSREKKESFPLTVTSAQKNPTAFYLCASSPFPGQGRPGELFFGSGTQLSVL.